The 11 T cell receptor beta chains given below trace back to one sample, sequenced in a study of cytomegalovirus exposure and HLA in healthy donors. This PCR relied on a set of 60 Vbeta primers and 13 Jbeta primers. Sequenced by immunoSEQ multiplex PCR; TCRdb stores in-frame clones only, minus some. The sample consists of fewer than 120,000 clones, approximately 78% of them appearing once. Sequencing used PBMCs. Every receptor here comes from a woman in her 30s in good health and CMV-seronegative.

The rearrangement links TRBV7-9 to TRBJ1-1, with 8 nucleotides matching TRBD1. This CDR3 is 13 amino acids long. The V gene end was trimmed by 6 bases and the J gene end by 1 base; junction bases not matched to a gene: 1. Germline values: CDR1 SEHNR, CDR2 FQNEAQ (reference sequence). CDR3 protein: CASRGTGNTEAFF. The CDR3 nucleotides read TGTGCCAGCAGGGGGACAGGGAACACTGAAGCTTTCTTT.

This clone was counted only a few times. This chain links TRBV9 with TRBJ2-7; D perhaps matches TRBD2 (6 bases). The CDR3 length is 15 residues. Germline-derived CDR1 and CDR2 are SGDLS and YYNGEE. Trimming removed 0 bases from V and 2 bases from J, with 12 bases in between. The CDR3 here is CASSVGAGTTYEQYF. The CDR3, as DNA: TGTGCCAGCAGCGTAGGTGCGGGGACGACCTACGAGCAGTACTTC.

The rearrangement links TRBV27 to TRBJ2-7; TRBD2 is a possible D gene (6 bases). CDR1 and CDR2 from the germline V gene are MNHEY and SMNVEV (reference sequence). V gave up 2 bases and J gave up 0 bases, with 8 bases separating them. The CDR3 contains 14 residues. The CDR3 sequence: CASSLGRSSYEQYF. Here the CDR3 DNA reads TGTGCCAGCAGTTTAGGGAGGAGCTCCTACGAGCAGTACTTC.

V usage is TRBV15 and J usage is TRBJ2-1; 8 bases agree with TRBD1. CDR3 size: 15 residues. Trimming removed 0 bases from V and 8 bases from J; junction bases left unmatched: 6. Germline V gives CDR1 LNHNV, CDR2 YYDKDF (reference sequence). CDR3 DNA: TGTGCCACCAGCAGAGATGGGGGACAGGTCTATGAGCAGTTCTTC. It is translated as CATSRDGGQVYEQFF.

The J gene is TRBJ2-5, the V gene TRBV10-3, with 7 bases aligning to TRBD1. The V gene end was trimmed by 6 bases and the J gene end by 5 bases; junction bases not matched to a gene: 9. The CDR3 runs 14 residues. CDR1 is ENHRY, CDR2 SYGVKD, per germline. CDR3 residues: CAIRDGQARETQYF. The CDR3 DNA sequence: TGTGCCATCAGAGATGGACAGGCCCGGGAGACCCAGTACTTC.

The chain recombines TRBV28 with TRBJ2-1; D uncertain. V lost 5 bases, J lost 6 bases, and 17 bases lay in between. Germline lookup yields CDR1 MDHEN and CDR2 SYDVKM. The CDR3 runs 15 residues. The CDR3, as DNA: TGTGCCAGCAGTCAATATCTGTCCCCAGGCAATGAGCAGTTCTTC. It codes for CASSQYLSPGNEQFF.

The V and J genes are TRBV7-2 and TRBJ2-2; TRBD2 matches at 7 bases. There are 16 residues in the CDR3. V shed 4 bases, J shed 3 bases, and the junction held 8 bases outside the gene matches. CDR1 and CDR2 (germline): SGHTA, FQGNSA. The CDR3 DNA reads TGTGCCAGCAGCTCCATGGGCGGGGGTTACACCGGGGAGCTGTTTTTT. Protein: CASSSMGGGYTGELFF.

The genes are TRBV30 and TRBJ1-4, with D tentatively TRBD1 (6 bases). The CDR3 runs to 14 residues. Between the trimmed V and J ends, which lost 4 bases and 7 bases, there was a span of 16 bases. The germline CDR1 and CDR2 sequences are GTSNPN and SVGIG (reference sequence). The DNA of the CDR3 is TGTGCCTGGACCCAGGACAGTAGGGCTGAAAAACTGTTTTTT. Protein: CAWTQDSRAEKLFF.

This clone was observed a handful of times. The DNA of the CDR3 is TGCAGCGTTCTGGACAGGGTTCAAGAGCAGTACTTC. This sequence encodes CSVLDRVQEQYF. The gene calls are TRBV29-1 and TRBJ2-7; 8 nucleotides align to TRBD1. The CDR3 sequence is 12 residues long. V was pared by 5 bases and J by 7 bases, with 7 bases of the junction left unmatched. Germline V gene sequence: CDR1 SQVTM, CDR2 ANQGSEA.

The chain links TRBV5-1 to TRBJ2-7, with D perhaps TRBD1 (6 bases). V lost 2 bases, J lost 1 base, and 10 bases lay in between. The CDR3 runs to 14 residues. Looked up from germline, CDR1 is SGHRS and CDR2 is YFSETQ. The CDR3 sequence: CASSFRGTSYEQYF. The CDR3 region has the DNA TGCGCCAGCAGCTTTAGGGGGACGTCCTACGAGCAGTACTTC.

This sequence joins TRBV27 and TRBJ1-1; 10 nucleotides line up with TRBD1. The CDR3 extends over 13 amino acids. V dropped 6 bases and J dropped 2; count of bases not matched to a gene: 0. The germline CDR1 and CDR2 sequences are MNHEY and SMNVEV (reference sequence). CDR3 sequence: CASRTGGNTEAFF. CDR3 DNA: TGTGCCAGCAGGACAGGGGGCAACACTGAAGCTTTCTTT.